A single T cell receptor (beta chain) is shown here with its context. It has no known antigen specificity. No much larger clone is present one base from it, and per-base qualities are unavailable. The sample comes from a study of T cell repertoires in aging, cancer and after chemotherapy (dated 2019 in TCRdb). In terms of the full investigation: The donors fell into six age groups ranging from 30 or younger to 70 or older, and each group had at least three individuals. The full dataset contained several million TCR reads. Control TCR repertoires from healthy donors were recorded over several months to years, and clear clonal overlap was observed across re-sampling. The study profiled peripheral blood TCR beta repertoires from healthy donors and cancer patients to examine immunoaging and T cell reconstitution after chemotherapy. Alongside fewer than 100 healthy donors serving as a reference group, the cohort included approximately 210 cancer patients, of whom some 91 had hematological cancers and some 130 had solid cancers.

The CDR3 contains 14 residues, cysteine and phenylalanine counted. Left in the record is the CDR3 DNA by itself, 42 bases read in frame from the first base. V is clipped by 6 bases and J by 0 bases, and the sequence between their germline boundaries is 10 bases long. From a lookup of the germline V gene, CDR1 and CDR2 are SGHRS and YFSETQ. Multiplex touch-down PCR with a mixed TRB-A/B primer pool was used to amplify rearranged TRB sequences covering the V, D and J segments. Illumina adapters and sample indices were added to the amplicons in two consecutive PCR reactions performed with Phusion HS II polymerase. The amplicons were purified from gel with the NucleoSpin Gel and PCR Clean-up kit and then assessed with Qubit and an Agilent 2100 Bioanalyzer. Sequencing of libraries was carried out on an Illumina MiSeq in 600-cycle, single-indexed, paired-end runs. As for how the authors treated the data: TRB sequences were processed with MiXCR versions 2.12 and 3.0.5. Each unique CDR3 nucleotide sequence was treated as one clone, and only productive sequences with two or more reads were kept. Repertoire metrics included Shannon diversity, evenness, clonality (one minus evenness), and alpha-parameterized diversity profiles from alpha 0 to 5. The IGoR algorithm was used to compute generation probabilities of clones in paired pre- and post-chemotherapy samples. Using fastp trimming at Q25 and MiXCR clonotype assembly, TCRdb reanalyzed the public sequencing data and kept in-frame beta chains. Each record represents a unique CDR3 protein, reported with the most common genes and DNA among its rows. These V and J calls rely on TCRdb rather than the paper's analysis. The sample includes some 6,000 distinct CDR3 sequences, with around 21% observed a single time. In total, the top ten clones hold 9.7% of the sample.

TCR beta rearrangements were amplified from genomic DNA isolated from peripheral blood, not from sorted cells or RNA. Broad study findings and their caveats: In both cancer cohorts, median generation probability rose over the chemotherapy interval, which suggests that the repertoire was reconstituted through rebound thymic output. The authors noted that the repertoire data do not allow conclusions about immunological memory after chemotherapy. Significantly lower blood TCR diversity and higher clonality were observed in untreated patients with hematological or solid cancers than in age-matched healthy donors. In healthy donors, the drop in TCR diversity with age came mainly from a loss of richness, whereas in cancer patients a loss of evenness also played a part.

The rearranged segments are TRBV5-1 and TRBJ1-3; no D gene is confidently identified. This receptor was taken from a human donor in good health. The specimen was blood. The CDR3 region: CASKQESSGNTIYF. The nucleotide sequence reads TGCGCCAGCAAGCAGGAAAGCTCTGGAAACACCATATATTTT.